This T cell receptor beta chain was sequenced during a study of cytomegalovirus exposure and HLA in healthy donors. The CDR3 is made up of 15 amino acids. Germline V CDR1 and CDR2: MGHRA, YSYEKL. The V and J ends lost 0 bases and 0 bases respectively, with 6 bases between them. 13 Jbeta primers and 60 Vbeta primers were used for the PCR. This table comes from immunoSEQ multiplex PCR, and its TCRdb copy is limited to in-frame clones, with some not included. The sample consists of more than 200,000 clones, 70% to 90% of them appearing once. V usage is TRBV4-1 and J usage is TRBJ2-1; D possibly corresponds to TRBD2 (6 bases). The source of this sequence is a human donor in good health. Sequencing used PBMCs. This CDR3 is CASSQETSSYNEQFF. As DNA, the CDR3 is TGCGCCAGCAGCCAAGAGACTAGCTCCTACAATGAGCAGTTCTTC.